Listed here are 2 T cell receptor beta chains from one sample, sequenced in a study of cytomegalovirus exposure and HLA in healthy donors. The PCR ran on 60 Vbeta and 13 Jbeta primers. Assay: immunoSEQ multiplex PCR; the TCRdb copy retains only in-frame clones and omits some. Among 110,000 to 150,000 clones, roughly 80% were seen once, and the ten largest hold over 2%. Input material: PBMCs. The receptors shown here come from a boy under 10 years old in good health and CMV-seronegative.

This chain's CDR3 is CASSPIGTVALYGYTF. The CDR3 DNA follows: TGTGCCAGCAGCCCGATCGGGACAGTAGCCCTCTATGGCTACACCTTC. This sequence joins TRBV28 and TRBJ1-2, with TRBD1 identical over 7 bases. The CDR3 totals 16 residues. Germline CDR1 is MDHEN and CDR2 is SYDVKM. V shed 6 bases and J 4 bases; nucleotides not matched to a gene: 14.

V is TRBV2 and J is TRBJ2-3, with 7 bases aligning to TRBD1. The CDR3 contains 13 residues. CDR1 is SNHLY, CDR2 FYNNEI, per germline. J was trimmed by 3 bases and V by 7 bases; bases with no gene match: 4. The CDR3, as DNA: TGTGCCAGCAATCTACAGGGGACAGATACGCAGTATTTT. Translated: CASNLQGTDTQYF. The full variable domain, completed using reference TRBV2 and TRBJ2-3, is EPEVTQTPSHQVTQMGQEVILRCVPISNHLYFYWYRQILGQKVEFLVSFYNNEISEKSEIFDDQFSVERPDGSNFTLKIRSTKLEDSAMYFCASNLQGTDTQYFGPGTRLTVL.